This T cell receptor (beta chain) was captured in a study of blood T cell repertoires in COVID-19. The CDR3 covers 16 residues. V was pared by 3 bases and J by 6 bases, with 13 bases of the junction left unmatched. CDR1 is SGHDT, CDR2 YYEEEE, per germline. In the original workflow: By means of reference gene primer amplification, nucleated cell counts were estimated. Data came from immunoSEQ multiplex PCR; TCRdb stores just in-frame clones and leaves some out. The D gene and trimming were derived from the DNA, and the V and J assignments and clone size from that table. The sample lists about 70,000 clones; around 88% were seen once.

This sequence originates from a human donor in a cohort sampled during active COVID-19. The chain carries TRBV5-6 and TRBJ1-2, with 8 bases matching TRBD1. Sequencing was carried out using peripheral blood. The CDR3 DNA reads TGTGCCAGCAGCTCCTATCCGGCGACAGGGGTCGATGGCTACACCTTC. This encodes CASSSYPATGVDGYTF.